This T cell receptor beta chain is drawn from a study of blood T cell repertoires in COVID-19. Across the study: Italy, Spain and the United States were the sources of the convalescent and acute COVID-19 samples. Nucleic acid was either cDNA or gDNA, and it came from T cells, B-cell-depleted T cells, or PBMCs.

Cohort allocation depended upon clinical history that participants reported. Authors' methods: Using reference gene primer amplification, nucleated cell counts were estimated. Assay: immunoSEQ multiplex PCR; the TCRdb copy retains only in-frame clones and omits some. Clone size and V and J calls were adopted from that table, with D and trimming inferred from the DNA. The sample includes roughly 250,000 clones, about 80% of them seen just once. V trimming: 7 bases; J trimming: 5 bases; junction bases outside the gene matches: 9. This CDR3 region has 14 residues. Germline CDR1 and CDR2: SNHLY and FYNNEI.

This clonotype was sampled from a woman in her 40s who had been exposed to COVID-19. The V gene is TRBV2, the J gene TRBJ2-5; 8 nucleotides agree with TRBD2. The sequenced material came from PBMCs or T cells enriched from blood (not recorded which). The CDR3 spells CASISGTSLETQYF. The CDR3, as DNA: TGTGCCAGCATATCCGGGACTAGTTTGGAGACCCAGTACTTC. Complete variable domain (other parts from reference TRBV2 and TRBJ2-5): EPEVTQTPSHQVTQMGQEVILRCVPISNHLYFYWYRQILGQKVEFLVSFYNNEISEKSEIFDDQFSVERPDGSNFTLKIRSTKLEDSAMYFCASISGTSLETQYFGPGTRLLVL.